Following are 32 T cell receptor beta chains from one sample sequenced in a study of cytomegalovirus exposure and HLA in healthy donors (dated by TCRdb to 2015 to 2018). The library came from the immunoSEQ multiplex PCR assay. For the multiplex PCR, a mixture combining 60 forward primers for TCR Vbeta segments and 13 reverse primers for TCR Jbeta segments was used. What TCRdb holds here is the immuneACCESS table cut down to in-frame rearrangements. Part of the clones is not present; checked against another copy, under half of the missing clones reflect an unresolved V gene, and the others are unexplained. The sample's clone listing holds about 200,000 clones. The top ten clonotypes cover less than 0.85% of the sample. The sample consisted of PBMCs. The receptors derive from a boy younger than 18 in good health and CMV-seronegative.

The rearrangement links TRBV5-1 to TRBJ2-3; D is perhaps TRBD2 (6 bases). Germline V CDR1 and CDR2: SGHRS, YFSETQ. V was clipped by 3 bases and J by 4 bases, with 12 bases between them. The CDR3 runs to 14 residues. In DNA, the CDR3 is TGCGCCAGCAGCTCGAGACTAGACCCAGATACGCAGTATTTT. Its translation is CASSSRLDPDTQYF.

The gene calls are TRBV19 and TRBJ2-7, with a weak D call TRBD2 (5 bases). CDR1 and CDR2 from the germline V gene are LNHDA and SQIVND (reference sequence). The ends were cut back, 8 bases at V and 2 bases at J, with 13 bases in the middle. CDR3 length: 13 amino acids. CDR3: CASSLALAYEQYF. The DNA of the CDR3 is TGTGCCAGTTCCCTAGCTTTAGCCTACGAGCAGTACTTC.

The rearrangement links TRBV19 to TRBJ2-1; maybe TRBD1 (5 bases). The V gene lost 5 bases and the J gene lost 7 bases, with 12 bases spanning the gap. The V gene's germline CDR1 is LNHDA and CDR2 SQIVND (reference sequence). The CDR3 runs 13 residues. The DNA of the CDR3 is TGTGCCAGTAGTTTTCCAGCAGGGAATGAGCAGTTCTTC. Protein sequence: CASSFPAGNEQFF. The full variable domain, with the rest looked up from reference TRBV19 and TRBJ2-1, is DGGITQSPKYLFRKEGQNVTLSCEQNLNHDAMYWYRQDPGQGLRLIYYSQIVNDFQKGDIAEGYSVSREKKESFPLTVTSAQKNPTAFYLCASSFPAGNEQFFGPGTRLTVL.

The chain combines TRBV2 with TRBJ2-2, with a possible D match to TRBD2 (6 bases). The CDR3 sequence is 13 residues long. Germline CDR1 SNHLY, CDR2 FYNNEI. V was cut by 4 bases and J by 6 bases, with 9 bases left in between. CDR3 sequence (DNA): TGTGCCAGCAGTGGGAGGGTTGCCGGGGAGCTGTTTTTT. Translated, it gives CASSGRVAGELFF.

The gene calls are TRBV27 and TRBJ2-7, with D possibly matching TRBD2 (7 bases). Germline V CDR1 and CDR2: MNHEY, SMNVEV (reference sequence). V was pared by 2 bases and J by 3 bases, with 14 bases between. This CDR3 is built from 15 residues. The CDR3, as DNA: TGTGCCAGCAGTTTAACGGGGGGCCTTCTCTACGAGCAGTACTTC. Its protein is CASSLTGGLLYEQYF.

The V gene is TRBV10-2, the J gene TRBJ2-7; maybe TRBD2 (5 bases). From germline, CDR1 is WSHSY and CDR2 SAAADI. Trimming removed 7 bases from V and 5 bases from J, with 21 bases in between. The CDR3 sequence is 15 residues long. The CDR3 bases are TGCGCCAGCACCATAGGAGAGGGAGCGGTTGACGAGCAGTACTTC. It is translated as CASTIGEGAVDEQYF.

The chain is built from TRBV4-1 and TRBJ1-1, with TRBD1 as a possible D gene (5 bases). Germline values: CDR1 MGHRA, CDR2 YSYEKL. Deletions cut 3 bases from V and 1 base from J, with 12 bases between. This CDR3 spans 15 amino acids. In DNA form, the CDR3 reads TGCGCCAGCAGCCACCCCGGACAAGGGAACACTGAAGCTTTCTTT. It is translated as CASSHPGQGNTEAFF.

The chain joins TRBV5-1 to TRBJ1-4; 7 positions match TRBD1. The CDR3 covers 14 residues. In germline, CDR1 is SGHRS, CDR2 YFSETQ. Trimming took 4 bases from V and 8 from J; bases not matched to a gene: 8. The CDR3 nucleotides read TGCGCCAGCAGCCAACGGACAGGAGGGGAAAAACTGTTTTTT. This encodes CASSQRTGGEKLFF.

The J gene is TRBJ2-3, the V gene TRBV11-2; D is ambiguous. V dropped 1 base and J dropped 0 bases, with 8 bases sitting between them. The CDR3 totals 15 residues. CDR1 is SGHAT and CDR2 is FQNNGV in the germline V gene. CDR3 DNA: TGTGCCAGCAGCTTAGGGCCCGTAAGCACAGATACGCAGTATTTT. Amino acids: CASSLGPVSTDTQYF.

In DNA, the CDR3 is TGTGCCAGCAGCGAGGACAGGGGCGACGAGCAGTACTTC. It codes for CASSEDRGDEQYF. This chain joins TRBV2 and TRBJ2-5, with 9 bases identical to TRBD1. The tail of the sequence fits TRBJ2-7 better, so the J call may be wrong. Germline CDR1 reads SNHLY; CDR2 reads FYNNEI. This CDR3 has 13 residues.

V and J are TRBV10-3 and TRBJ1-5; 7 bases map to TRBD1. The CDR3 length is 14 residues. V was clipped by 6 bases and J by 6 bases; unmatched bases: 8. Germline V lookup: CDR1 ENHRY, CDR2 SYGVKD. The CDR3 coding sequence is TGTGCCATCAGCGACAGGGTAATAGGTCAGCCCCAGCATTTT. Its protein product is CAISDRVIGQPQHF.

CDR3 coding DNA: TGTGCCAGCAGCTTAGGAGGGAGCGACTACGAGCAGTACTTC. This gives the protein CASSLGGSDYEQYF. This chain connects TRBV7-3 to TRBJ2-7, with TRBD2 as a possible D gene (6 bases). Trimming took 2 bases from V and 3 from J, leaving 11 bases between them. This CDR3 comprises 14 residues. Germline assignment: CDR1 SGHTA and CDR2 FQGTGA.

The chain couples TRBV15 to TRBJ2-3, with D maybe TRBD1 (7 bases). Trimming stripped 7 bases from V and 2 bases from J, with 13 bases between. The CDR3 runs to 14 residues. CDR1 LNHNV and CDR2 YYDKDF come from the germline V gene (reference sequence). The CDR3, as DNA: TGTGCCACCACCAGGAGGGGGCTCACAGATACGCAGTATTTT. This sequence encodes CATTRRGLTDTQYF.

The J gene is TRBJ2-1, the V gene TRBV4-1; perhaps TRBD2 as D (5 bases). CDR1 is MGHRA and CDR2 is YSYEKL in the germline V gene. This CDR3 region has 13 residues. V lost 1 base, J lost 12 bases, and 13 bases lay in between. DNA of the CDR3: TGCGCCAGCAGCCAAGCCCTCTCTGAGGGGCAGTTCTTC. Amino acids: CASSQALSEGQFF.

For the CDR3, the DNA is TGCGCCAGCAGCTACAGGACAGGGAATGGAAACACCATATATTTT. Residues: CASSYRTGNGNTIYF. The J gene is TRBJ1-3, the V gene TRBV5-1; 8 positions agree with TRBD1. CDR3 length: 15 amino acids. Germline V gene data show CDR1 as SGHRS and CDR2 as YFSETQ. Trimming removed 3 bases from V and 3 bases from J; junction bases left unmatched: 5.

This sequence joins TRBV19 and TRBJ1-2; 7 bases are a match to TRBD1. The V gene end was trimmed by 8 bases and the J gene end by 3 bases; junction bases not matched to a gene: 3. The CDR3 has 12 residues. CDR1 LNHDA and CDR2 SQIVND come from the germline V gene (reference sequence). The chain's CDR3 is CASQQGYYGYTF. The DNA for the CDR3 is TGTGCCAGTCAACAGGGGTACTATGGCTACACCTTC.

The chain combines TRBV11-1 with TRBJ2-1; D unclear. V was cut by 2 bases and J by 9 bases, with 5 bases left in between. The CDR3 sequence is 11 residues long. Looked up from germline, CDR1 is SGHAT and CDR2 is FQDESV (reference sequence). In DNA form, the CDR3 reads TGTGCCAGCAGCTTAACTGGTGAGCAGTTCTTC. Its protein product is CASSLTGEQFF.

The J gene is TRBJ1-4, the V gene TRBV7-6; 7 bases align to TRBD1. V lost 5 bases, J lost 3 bases, and 9 bases stayed unmatched. Germline loops: CDR1 SGHVS, CDR2 FNYEAQ. This CDR3 has 16 amino acids. The DNA of the CDR3 is TGTGCCAGCAGCCCGATCCACAGGGGACCTAATGAAAAACTGTTTTTT. Translating gives CASSPIHRGPNEKLFF.

This chain links TRBV5-1 with TRBJ2-7; TRBD1 aligns across 7 bases. The CDR3 spans 14 residues. Germline V lookup: CDR1 SGHRS, CDR2 YFSETQ. V lost 1 base, J lost 6 bases, and 7 bases stayed unmatched. CDR3 protein: CASSLPGQHAEQYF. CDR3 in DNA: TGCGCCAGCAGCTTGCCGGGACAGCATGCCGAGCAGTACTTC.

The rearrangement uses TRBV29-1 and TRBJ2-3, with unresolved D. Trimming pared 0 bases from V and 6 bases from J, leaving 7 bases between. CDR1 and CDR2 (germline): SQVTM, ANQGSEA. The CDR3 covers 12 residues. Here the CDR3 reads CSVEDRRDTQYF. For the CDR3, the DNA is TGCAGCGTTGAAGACCGGCGGGATACGCAGTATTTT.

The V gene is TRBV9, the J gene TRBJ2-2; TRBD2 might be the D (6 bases). V gave up 3 bases and J gave up 6 bases, with 9 bases separating them. Germline lookup yields CDR1 SGDLS and CDR2 YYNGEE. The CDR3 runs 13 residues. The chain's CDR3 is CASSGLGAGELFF. The CDR3 nucleotides read TGTGCCAGCAGCGGACTAGGAGCCGGGGAGCTGTTTTTT.

The chain uses TRBV9 and TRBJ1-6; possibly TRBD1 for D (6 bases). This CDR3 is built from 14 residues. Trimming left V 3 bases short and J 6 bases short, with 10 bases between. The germline CDR1 and CDR2 sequences are SGDLS and YYNGEE. The CDR3 is CASSAGTLNSPLHF. For the CDR3, the DNA is TGTGCCAGCAGCGCCGGGACACTTAATTCACCCCTCCACTTT.

The genes are TRBV29-1 and TRBJ2-1, with 7 bases fitting TRBD1. This CDR3 spans 17 amino acids. Per the germline V gene, CDR1 is SQVTM and CDR2 is ANQGSEA. J gave up 3 bases and V 0 bases, and 11 bases lay outside the gene matches. CDR3 protein: CSVEDRYRDSLYNEQFF. DNA of the CDR3: TGCAGCGTTGAAGATCGTTACCGGGACAGCCTCTACAATGAGCAGTTCTTC.

This rearrangement joins TRBV11-2 to TRBJ2-2, with D possibly matching TRBD2 (7 bases). The V and J ends lost 0 bases and 0 bases respectively, with 11 bases between them. The CDR3 consists of 17 residues. From germline, CDR1 is SGHAT and CDR2 FQNNGV. CDR3 nucleotides: TGTGCCAGCAGCTTAGACCCGCGGGGGCCGAACACCGGGGAGCTGTTTTTT. Its protein is CASSLDPRGPNTGELFF. Full variable domain (outside the CDR3, taken from reference TRBV11-2 and TRBJ2-2): EAGVAQSPRYKIIEKRQSVAFWCNPISGHATLYWYQQILGQGPKLLIQFQNNGVVDDSQLPKDRFSAERLKGVDSTLKIQPAKLEDSAVYLCASSLDPRGPNTGELFFGEGSRLTVL.

The genes are TRBV25-1 and TRBJ2-6; the match to TRBD1 covers 7 bases. The CDR3 is 16 residues long. Unmatched junction bases numbered 7, after V lost 4 bases and J lost 4 bases. Per the germline V gene, CDR1 is MGHDK and CDR2 is SYGVNS. CDR3 amino acids: CASSVGQVAGANVLTF. The CDR3 DNA sequence: TGTGCCAGCAGTGTTGGACAGGTCGCGGGGGCCAACGTCCTGACTTTC.

The chain is built from TRBV18 and TRBJ2-7; D is perhaps TRBD1 (5 bases). The V and J ends lost 0 bases and 1 base respectively, with 13 bases between them. The CDR3 has 16 amino acids. CDR1 and CDR2 from the germline V gene are KGHSH and LQKENI. CDR3 sequence: CASSPPATASSYEQYF. The CDR3 DNA reads as TGTGCCAGCTCACCACCGGCGACAGCTTCTTCCTACGAGCAGTACTTC.

The chain links TRBV5-1 to TRBJ2-2, with 9 bases that match TRBD1. Germline CDR1 SGHRS, CDR2 YFSETQ. This CDR3 has 16 amino acids. Germline trimming cut 2 bases from V and 3 bases from J; bases unmatched to any gene: 5. The CDR3 DNA follows: TGCGCCAGCAGCTTCACAGGGGGCGACTACACCGGGGAGCTGTTTTTT. Translation: CASSFTGGDYTGELFF.

This rearrangement joins TRBV30 to TRBJ2-1; 13 bases agree with TRBD2. Per germline, CDR1 GTSNPN and CDR2 SVGIG (reference sequence). The V segment lost 3 bases and the J segment 10 bases; nucleotides outside the gene matches: 12. The CDR3 contains 16 residues. CDR3 loop: CAWRGLAGRPHGEQFF. CDR3 bases: TGTGCCTGGAGGGGACTAGCGGGGCGTCCTCATGGCGAGCAGTTCTTC.

The chain couples TRBV29-1 to TRBJ1-1; tentatively, D is TRBD1 (6 bases). Trimming left V 3 bases short and J 4 bases short, with 12 bases between. Germline V gene lookup returns CDR1 SQVTM and CDR2 ANQGSEA. The CDR3 has 13 amino acids. The CDR3: CSVDWGQSTEAFF. CDR3 coding DNA: TGCAGCGTTGATTGGGGGCAGAGCACTGAAGCTTTCTTT.

The chain employs TRBV4-3 and TRBJ1-6; D gene ambiguous. V lost 0 bases to trimming and J lost 4 bases, with 13 bases between them. The CDR3 runs to 17 residues. Germline V lookup: CDR1 LGHNA, CDR2 YSLEER. This CDR3 is CASSQESPVIYNSPLHF. CDR3 DNA: TGCGCCAGCAGCCAAGAGAGCCCGGTCATTTATAATTCACCCCTCCACTTT.

The chain combines TRBV6-6 with TRBJ2-3, with D perhaps TRBD1 (5 bases). This CDR3 has 15 amino acids. Trimming left V 2 bases short and J 2 bases short, with 11 bases between. Per germline, CDR1 MNHNY and CDR2 SVGAGI (reference sequence). The CDR3 region has the DNA TGTGCCAGCAGTTACCCCAGGGTAAACACAGATACGCAGTATTTT. Amino acid sequence: CASSYPRVNTDTQYF.

The chain carries TRBV7-2 and TRBJ1-5; D remains unclear. Germline CDR1 reads SGHTA; CDR2 reads FQGNSA. V was trimmed by 1 base and J by 4 bases, leaving 14 bases between them. CDR3 length: 16 residues. The CDR3 DNA follows: TGTGCCAGCAGCTTAGTACCACGGGAAGTTAATCAGCCCCAGCATTTT. Protein sequence: CASSLVPREVNQPQHF.